The 28 T cell receptor beta chains below were found in one sample sequenced in a study of blood T cell repertoires in COVID-19. The method was immunoSEQ multiplex PCR; TCRdb's version includes in-frame clones alone and lacks a portion of them. The sample has about 280,000 clones, about 82% seen once. Sequencing used peripheral blood. The receptors were sampled from a man over 45 with active or convalescent COVID-19.

This sequence joins TRBV27 and TRBJ2-3, with TRBD1 identical over 7 bases. J gave up 1 base and V 7 bases, and 11 bases lay outside the gene matches. Germline CDR1 reads MNHEY; CDR2 reads SMNVEV (reference sequence). The CDR3 sequence is 16 residues long. The CDR3 spells CASKLSDRRGTDTQYF. In nucleotides, the CDR3 is TGTGCCAGCAAGTTGTCGGACAGGCGGGGCACAGATACGCAGTATTTT.

V is TRBV18 and J is TRBJ2-1; perhaps TRBD1 as D (5 bases). Germline lookup yields CDR1 KGHSH and CDR2 LQKENI. V was trimmed by 5 bases and J by 7 bases, leaving 12 bases between them. The CDR3 has 13 amino acids. The CDR3 DNA is TGTGCCAGCTCAGAGTCACAGGCGAATGAGCAGTTCTTC. Its protein is CASSESQANEQFF.

This rearrangement joins TRBV27 to TRBJ2-3; 11 bases are shared with TRBD1. The germline V gene has CDR1 MNHEY and CDR2 SMNVEV (reference sequence). This CDR3 contains 15 residues. V shed 2 bases and J 6 bases; nucleotides not matched to a gene: 4. Here the CDR3 reads CASSLLGQGGDTQYF. The CDR3 DNA reads as TGTGCCAGCAGTTTACTGGGACAGGGGGGGGATACGCAGTATTTT.

DNA of the CDR3: TGTGCCAGCAGTTTAGAGTCCCAGACGAGGGAGACAGGGACCAGATGGACCCAGTACTTC. Translated: CASSLESQTRETGTRWTQYF. The chain couples TRBV28 to TRBJ2-5, with TRBD1 identical over 7 bases. CDR3 length equals 20 residues. CDR1 and CDR2 (germline): MDHEN, SYDVKM. J lost 7 bases, V lost 2 bases, and 25 bases had no gene match.

The CDR3 protein is CASSLERGRGSSYNEQFF. CDR3 DNA sequence: TGTGCCAGCAGCTTAGAACGCGGGAGAGGGAGTTCCTACAATGAGCAGTTCTTC. The chain employs TRBV7-9 and TRBJ2-1; 7 nucleotides line up with TRBD2. V lost 1 base to trimming and J lost 1 base; unmatched junction nucleotides: 10. Per the germline V gene, CDR1 is SEHNR and CDR2 is FQNEAQ (reference sequence). The CDR3 loop spans 18 amino acids. Full variable domain (remainder filled in from reference TRBV7-9 and TRBJ2-1): DTGVSQNPRHKITKRGQNVTFRCDPISEHNRLYWYRQTLGQGPEFLTYFQNEAQLEKSRLLSDRFSAERPKGSFSTLEIQRTEQGDSAMYLCASSLERGRGSSYNEQFFGPGTRLTVL.

The chain combines TRBV11-2 with TRBJ2-1, with 16 bases lining up with TRBD2. This CDR3 has 17 amino acids. Germline V lookup: CDR1 SGHAT, CDR2 FQNNGV. The V and J ends lost 5 bases and 10 bases, in that order; junction bases with no gene match: 11. The chain's CDR3 is CASSPGTSGRAGGEQFF. Written as DNA, the CDR3 is TGTGCCAGCAGCCCAGGGACTAGCGGGAGGGCCGGGGGAGAGCAGTTCTTC.

The chain uses TRBV10-1 and TRBJ2-7, with a possible D match to TRBD1 (5 bases). The CDR3 is 15 residues long. The germline V gene has CDR1 WNHNN and CDR2 SYGVQD (reference sequence). V lost 5 bases and J lost 3, with 17 bases in between. Here the CDR3 reads CASSQTSDRVYEQYF. The CDR3, as DNA: TGCGCCAGCAGTCAAACCTCTGACAGAGTCTACGAGCAGTACTTC.

The chain employs TRBV30 and TRBJ2-2; TRBD2 might be the D (6 bases). The ends were cut back, 4 bases at V and 8 bases at J, with 14 bases in the middle. The CDR3 is 13 amino acids. Germline V gene lookup returns CDR1 GTSNPN and CDR2 SVGIG (reference sequence). CDR3 nucleotide sequence: TGTGCCTGGACCACAGCGGGCCCGGGGGAGCTGTTTTTT. Translated, it gives CAWTTAGPGELFF.

The V and J genes are TRBV12-5 and TRBJ1-5; D not certain. There are 12 residues in the CDR3. The V gene lost 6 bases and the J gene lost 2 bases, with 5 bases spanning the gap. Germline V gene data show CDR1 as LGHNT and CDR2 as FRNRAP. Here the CDR3 DNA reads TGTGCTAGTGGCGTCGGCAATCAGCCCCAGCATTTT. Translation: CASGVGNQPQHF. Filled out from reference TRBV12-5 and TRBJ1-5, the complete variable domain reads DARVTQTPRHKVTEMGQEVTMRCQPILGHNTVFWYRQTMMQGLELLAYFRNRAPLDDSGMPKDRFSAEMPDATLATLKIQPSEPRDSAVYFCASGVGNQPQHFGDGTRLSIL.

The genes are TRBV5-8 and TRBJ1-2; 7 positions agree with TRBD1. The CDR3 totals 14 residues. Trimming took 4 bases from V and 4 from J; bases not matched to a gene: 7. Germline V gives CDR1 SGHTS, CDR2 YDEGEE. The CDR3 sequence is CASSRSGTAYGYTF. CDR3 sequence (DNA): TGTGCCAGCAGCCGATCCGGGACAGCCTATGGCTACACCTTC.

V is TRBV6-5 and J is TRBJ1-6; D gene ambiguous. The CDR3 sequence is 15 residues long. Looked up from germline, CDR1 is MNHEY and CDR2 is SVGAGI. Between the trimmed V and J ends, which lost 6 bases and 7 bases, there was a span of 16 bases. The CDR3 sequence is CASRPPEGTNSPLHF. The CDR3 DNA sequence: TGTGCCAGCAGACCCCCCGAGGGAACCAATTCACCCCTCCACTTT.

CDR3 sequence (DNA): TGTGCCAGCTCAGCATCACAGGGGGCCCCCGCCGGGGGAAACATTCAGTACTTC. This gives the protein CASSASQGAPAGGNIQYF. This chain connects TRBV18 to TRBJ2-4; 9 nucleotides align to TRBD1. In germline, CDR1 is KGHSH, CDR2 LQKENI. This CDR3 spans 18 amino acids. Unmatched junction bases numbered 17, after V lost 5 bases and J lost 6 bases.

The rearrangement uses TRBV29-1 and TRBJ1-5; D not resolved. The germline gives CDR1 SQVTM, CDR2 ANQGSEA. The CDR3 loop spans 14 amino acids. The V end was cut by 4 bases, the J end by 0 bases, with 10 bases between. The CDR3 spells CSVGGLYSNQPQHF. Written as DNA, the CDR3 is TGCAGCGTTGGAGGACTTTATAGCAATCAGCCCCAGCATTTT. The full variable domain, completed using reference TRBV29-1 and TRBJ1-5, is SAVISQKPSRDICQRGTSLTIQCQVDSQVTMMFWYRQQPGQSLTLIATANQGSEATYESGFVIDKFPISRPNLTFSTLTVSNMSPEDSSIYLCSVGGLYSNQPQHFGDGTRLSIL.

The rearrangement uses TRBV7-8 and TRBJ2-5, with D hard to call. From germline, CDR1 is SGHVS and CDR2 FQNEAQ. Trimming took 2 bases from V and 2 from J, leaving 9 bases between them. This CDR3 spans 14 amino acids. CDR3 nucleotide sequence: TGTGCCAGCAGCTTATCCCGACAACAAGAGACCCAGTACTTC. Amino acid sequence: CASSLSRQQETQYF. The full variable domain, its missing parts supplied by reference TRBV7-8 and TRBJ2-5, is GAGVSQSPRYKVAKRGQDVALRCDPISGHVSLFWYQQALGQGPEFLTYFQNEAQLDKSGLPSDRFFAERPEGSVSTLKIQRTQQEDSAVYLCASSLSRQQETQYFGPGTRLLVL.

V gene TRBV19 combines with J gene TRBJ1-4; 10 nucleotides match TRBD1. The junction had 3 bases not matched to a gene; V was cut back by 6 bases and J by 5 bases. The CDR3 has 14 amino acids. Looked up from germline, CDR1 is LNHDA and CDR2 is SQIVND (reference sequence). The CDR3 protein is CASRRTGGNEKLFF. The CDR3 bases are TGTGCCAGTAGAAGGACAGGGGGAAATGAAAAACTGTTTTTT.

The chain employs TRBV30 and TRBJ2-7; D may be TRBD2 (7 bases). The CDR3 length is 11 residues. Trimming cost V 0 bases and J 9 bases, with 9 bases left between them. Per germline, CDR1 GTSNPN and CDR2 SVGIG (reference sequence). CDR3 amino acids: CAWSVGGRQYF. The CDR3 coding sequence is TGTGCCTGGAGTGTCGGGGGGCGGCAGTACTTC.

This clone was counted a few times. The rearrangement joins TRBV5-5 to TRBJ1-4; D not resolved. Germline CDR1 and CDR2: SGHKS and YYEKEE (reference sequence). The CDR3 spans 15 residues. V lost 0 bases and J 0 bases, leaving 6 bases between the germline ends. This chain's CDR3 is CASSLVGATNEKLFF. CDR3 nucleotides: TGTGCCAGCAGCTTGGTCGGTGCAACTAATGAAAAACTGTTTTTT.

The V gene is TRBV6-2 or TRBV6-3, the J gene TRBJ2-7; the D is unclear. Germline CDR1 MNHEY, CDR2 SVGEGT. This CDR3 has 14 amino acids. With 1 base removed from V and 0 bases from J, the gap between germline ends came to 7 bases. The CDR3 spells CASSYWQASYEQYF. The DNA for the CDR3 is TGTGCCAGCAGTTACTGGCAGGCCTCCTACGAGCAGTACTTC.

The chain combines TRBV15 with TRBJ2-3; weak D call: TRBD2 (5 bases). In germline, CDR1 is LNHNV, CDR2 YYDKDF (reference sequence). The CDR3 length is 14 residues. V lost 7 bases to trimming and J lost 0 bases, with 11 bases between them. Here the CDR3 DNA reads TGTGCCACCAACGAGGGAGTTAGCACAGATACGCAGTATTTT. Translating it yields CATNEGVSTDTQYF.

A note on this clone: Other DNA sequences in the same sample also yield this CDR3. In nucleotides, the CDR3 is TGCGCCAGCAGCTTGGACAGTTCTAACTATGGCTACACCTTC. The encoded protein is CASSLDSSNYGYTF. The V call is TRBV5-1, the J call TRBJ1-2; unclear D gene. Trimming removed 0 bases at V and 0 bases at J, with 6 bases between. The CDR3 contains 14 residues. CDR1 and CDR2 from the germline V gene are SGHRS and YFSETQ.

The rearrangement uses TRBV7-2 and TRBJ2-5, with 8 nucleotides matching TRBD2. Per the germline V gene, CDR1 is SGHTA and CDR2 is FQGNSA. V was pared by 8 bases and J by 4 bases, with 15 bases of the junction left unmatched. The CDR3 has 16 residues. CDR3 amino acids: CASSADPGGRLETQYF. The DNA for the CDR3 is TGTGCCAGCTCAGCCGATCCGGGGGGGCGTTTAGAGACCCAGTACTTC. Full variable domain (outside the CDR3, taken from reference TRBV7-2 and TRBJ2-5): GAGVSQSPSNKVTEKGKDVELRCDPISGHTALYWYRQSLGQGLEFLIYFQGNSAPDKSGLPSDRFSAERTGGSVSTLTIQRTQQEDSAVYLCASSADPGGRLETQYFGPGTRLLVL.

The V call is TRBV19, the J call TRBJ2-6, with a tentative D call TRBD1 (6 bases). V was clipped by 9 bases and J by 2 bases, with 17 bases between them. CDR1 and CDR2 from the germline V gene are LNHDA and SQIVND (reference sequence). The CDR3 consists of 16 residues. DNA for the CDR3: TGTGCCAGCCTCGACCCCAGGACAGCTGGGGCCAACGTCCTGACTTTC. This translates into CASLDPRTAGANVLTF. The full variable domain, with the rest looked up from reference TRBV19 and TRBJ2-6, is DGGITQSPKYLFRKEGQNVTLSCEQNLNHDAMYWYRQDPGQGLRLIYYSQIVNDFQKGDIAEGYSVSREKKESFPLTVTSAQKNPTAFYLCASLDPRTAGANVLTFGAGSRLTVL.

The chain combines TRBV6-5 with TRBJ2-1; 10 nucleotides line up with TRBD2. The CDR3 is 13 residues long. CDR1 MNHEY and CDR2 SVGAGI come from the germline V gene. With V trimmed by 7 bases and J by 6 bases, 3 bases remained unmatched. For the CDR3, the DNA is TGTGCCAGCAACATAGCGGGAGGCAATGAGCAGTTCTTC. Protein: CASNIAGGNEQFF.

This rearrangement joins TRBV3-1 (or the pseudogene TRBV3-2) to TRBJ1-4; TRBD1 might be the D (5 bases). CDR1 and CDR2 from the germline V gene are LGHDT and YNNKEL (reference sequence). This CDR3 comprises 14 residues. Trimming removed 4 bases from V and 7 bases from J, with 13 bases in between. In nucleotides, the CDR3 is TGTGCCAGCAGCCTCCAGGGTGGGGTTGAAAAACTGTTTTTT. As protein: CASSLQGGVEKLFF.

This rearrangement joins TRBV4-2 to TRBJ1-2, with D unclear. CDR1 LGHNA and CDR2 YNFKEQ come from the germline V gene. Trimming took off 1 base at V and 14 bases at J, with 11 bases between the two ends. The length of the CDR3 is 11 residues. The CDR3 loop reads CASSQGWAPTF. CDR3 nucleotide sequence: TGTGCCAGCAGCCAAGGATGGGCTCCAACCTTC.

This rearrangement joins TRBV6-5 to TRBJ1-2, with TRBD1 matching 10 bases. V lost 5 bases to trimming and J lost 4 bases; unmatched junction nucleotides: 4. From germline, CDR1 is MNHEY and CDR2 SVGAGI. This CDR3 has 14 amino acids. The CDR3 loop is CASSRQGAVYGYTF. The CDR3 DNA reads TGTGCCAGCAGTCGACAGGGGGCGGTCTATGGCTACACCTTC.

CDR3 region: CASSHLAGVSGANVLTF. In DNA form, the CDR3 reads TGTGCCAGCAGCCACCTAGCGGGGGTCTCTGGGGCCAACGTCCTGACTTTC. This rearrangement joins TRBV3-1 (or the pseudogene TRBV3-2) to TRBJ2-6; 10 bases agree with TRBD2. This CDR3 is 17 amino acids long. Germline V lookup: CDR1 LGHDT, CDR2 YNNKEL (reference sequence). J was trimmed by 0 bases and V by 3 bases; bases with no gene match: 2.

This clone came up once. V and J are TRBV14 and TRBJ2-7; D possibly corresponds to TRBD2 (5 bases). Trimming took 7 bases from V and 0 from J, leaving 19 bases between them. This CDR3 comprises 16 residues. Germline V gene sequence: CDR1 SGHDN, CDR2 FVKESK. The CDR3 region has the DNA TGTGCCAGCATAGGGCCGTTTGGGCGGGTCTCCTACGAGCAGTACTTC. It specifies CASIGPFGRVSYEQYF.